Presented here are 24 T cell receptor beta chains from one specimen sequenced in a study of post-analysis software for immune sequencing data. Regarding the study as a whole: Elevated frequency relative to controls characterized roughly five TRBV segments in patients, TRBV5-6, TRBV5-1 and TRBV20-1 among them.

TCR beta cDNA libraries had unique molecular identifiers. MiXCR, run by TCRdb on the PCR reads, gives a single entry per CDR3 protein. The data show over 300,000 distinct CDR3 sequences, less than 35% seen once. Antigens for these TCRs are unknown. The sample taken for sequencing was blood. Receptors originate from a girl aged 10-17 years with multiple sclerosis.

The sample holds a few counts of this clonotype. The genes are TRBV29-1 and TRBJ1-2; the D gene is possibly TRBD1 (5 bases). The length of the CDR3 is 11 residues. The V and J ends lost 4 bases and 8 bases respectively, with 11 bases between them. Germline assignment: CDR1 SQVTM and CDR2 ANQGSEA. CDR3 nucleotides: TGCAGCGTTGTTGCCCGGGGGGGCTACACCTTC. Translated, it gives CSVVARGGYTF.

This clonotype was counted at least ten times. This sequence joins TRBV28 and TRBJ2-7; D not resolved. Germline V gene lookup returns CDR1 MDHEN and CDR2 SYDVKM. This CDR3 is built from 11 residues. V was shortened by 6 bases and J by 5 bases, with 8 bases between the two germline ends. CDR3 nucleotide sequence: TGTGCCAGCAGCTTTCCCGACGAGCAGTACTTC. This codes for CASSFPDEQYF.

This rearrangement joins TRBV5-1 to TRBJ2-1; 12 bases fit TRBD2. The length of the CDR3 is 18 residues. CDR1 and CDR2 from the germline V gene are SGHRS and YFSETQ. V was pared by 0 bases and J by 2 bases, with 6 bases of the junction left unmatched. CDR3 loop: CASSLELAGGGPYNEQFF. The CDR3 bases are TGCGCCAGCAGCTTGGAACTAGCGGGGGGAGGGCCCTACAATGAGCAGTTCTTC.

The CDR3, as DNA: TGTGCCAGCAGTGAACAGGCGTACGGCAATCAGCCCCAGCATTTT. Protein sequence: CASSEQAYGNQPQHF. The chain has TRBV12-3 or TRBV12-4 and TRBJ1-5, with D possibly being TRBD1 (5 bases). Trimming shortened V by 5 bases and J by 2 bases, and 13 bases separated the two germline ends. The CDR3 is 15 amino acids.

This chain joins TRBV20-1 and TRBJ1-5, with TRBD1 matching 7 bases. Trimming took 5 bases from V and 6 from J; bases not matched to a gene: 10. The CDR3 contains 14 residues. Germline V gene sequence: CDR1 DFQATT, CDR2 SNEGSKA (reference sequence). The CDR3 region is CSAYDRVGSQPQHF. In DNA form, the CDR3 reads TGCAGTGCTTACGACAGGGTCGGGAGTCAGCCCCAGCATTTT.

This clonotype was detected only a few times. This chain joins TRBV7-2 and TRBJ1-1; D ambiguous. This CDR3 is built from 13 residues. From germline, CDR1 is SGHTA and CDR2 FQGNSA. The V and J ends lost 1 base and 3 bases respectively, with 6 bases between them. The CDR3 DNA reads TGTGCCAGCAGCTTAGACGGTTACACTGAAGCTTTCTTT. The encoded protein is CASSLDGYTEAFF.

The genes are TRBV20-1 and TRBJ1-4, with no clear D. The CDR3 extends over 16 amino acids. Germline-derived CDR1 and CDR2 are DFQATT and SNEGSKA (reference sequence). V lost 1 base and J lost 3, with 15 bases in between. CDR3 DNA: TGCAGTGCTAGAGGTCGGGTATCGAGTGCTAATGAAAAACTGTTTTTT. Protein sequence: CSARGRVSSANEKLFF.

This chain uses TRBV24-1 with TRBJ2-5; D is ambiguous. The J call could be wrong; TRBJ2-7 is a better fit for the DNA end. Germline lookup yields CDR1 KGHDR and CDR2 SFDVKD. The CDR3 is 14 amino acids. For the CDR3, the DNA is TGTGCCACCAGGCCCTACCGGGTCAACTACGAGCAGTACTTC. It encodes CATRPYRVNYEQYF.

CDR3 amino acids: CASSVGSAGGIKEQFF. CDR3 sequence (DNA): TGTGCCAGCAGCGTAGGGTCGGCCGGGGGCATCAAGGAGCAGTTCTTC. The chain combines TRBV9 with TRBJ2-1; either TRBD1 or TRBD2 may supply D (6 bases each). Germline CDR1 is SGDLS and CDR2 is YYNGEE. The CDR3 runs 16 residues. The ends were cut back, 0 bases at V and 10 bases at J, with 20 bases in the middle.

This clonotype was seen a handful of times. This rearrangement joins TRBV20-1 to TRBJ1-2; 8 nucleotides agree with TRBD1. Germline loops: CDR1 DFQATT, CDR2 SNEGSKA (reference sequence). The J segment lost 2 bases and the V segment lost 4 bases, leaving 3 bases of the junction unmatched. The CDR3 loop spans 13 amino acids. Here the CDR3 DNA reads TGCAGTGCTATCCGACAGGGGAACTATGGCTACACCTTC. It specifies CSAIRQGNYGYTF.

The CDR3 loop is CASNKDYTDTQYF. The CDR3 region has the DNA TGTGCCAGTAATAAGGATTACACAGATACGCAGTATTTT. The V and J genes are TRBV19 and TRBJ2-3; D is unclear. The V end was cut by 7 bases, the J end by 2 bases, with 10 bases between. Per the germline V gene, CDR1 is LNHDA and CDR2 is SQIVND (reference sequence). The CDR3 runs 13 residues.

The chain carries TRBV7-9 and TRBJ2-4, with 11 bases that match TRBD1. Judging by the DNA end, TRBJ2-5 fits better; the J call may be wrong. This CDR3 is built from 20 residues. Germline V CDR1 and CDR2: SEHNR, FQNEAQ (reference sequence). The CDR3 nucleotides are TGTGCCAGCAGCTTCGCTAGGACCCGGGACAGGGGGATCGGGACGGAGACCCAGTACTTC. Encoded protein: CASSFARTRDRGIGTETQYF.

The chain's CDR3 is CASSQGGMTDYRQFF. The CDR3 DNA reads as TGCGCCAGCAGCCAAGGGGGAATGACGGATTATCGGCAGTTCTTC. V and J are TRBV4-1 and TRBJ2-1; D not resolved. V gave up 1 base and J gave up 12 bases, with 19 bases separating them. From germline, CDR1 is MGHRA and CDR2 YSYEKL. The CDR3 consists of 15 residues.

The genes are TRBV19 and TRBJ1-2, with D maybe TRBD1 (6 bases). CDR3 length: 13 amino acids. Germline V gene data show CDR1 as LNHDA and CDR2 as SQIVND (reference sequence). V was clipped by 3 bases and J by 4 bases, with 9 bases between them. The CDR3 nucleotides read TGTGCCAGTAGTATCACAGGGATCTATGGCTACACCTTC. It encodes CASSITGIYGYTF.

A word on this clonotype: One base away lies a much larger clone, so this may be a sequencing read error. V gene TRBV6-6 combines with J gene TRBJ2-5, with 10 bases lining up with TRBD1. The J call could be wrong; TRBJ2-1 is a better fit for the DNA end. The germline V gene encodes CDR1 MNHNY and CDR2 SVGAGI (reference sequence). The CDR3 length is 17 residues. The CDR3 loop is CASSKTGGLDLAETQFF. The CDR3 DNA follows: TGTGCCAGCAGTAAGACAGGGGGCTTGGACCTCGCAGAGACCCAGTTCTTC.

In its sample, this clonotype was seen a few times. This chain joins TRBV10-3 and TRBJ2-5, with 9 bases fitting TRBD1. Germline V CDR1 and CDR2: ENHRY, SYGVKD. This CDR3 region has 15 residues. J gave up 11 bases and V 4 bases, and 14 bases lay outside the gene matches. CDR3 residues: CAISAPGQGRDEQYF. CDR3 nucleotides: TGTGCCATCAGTGCACCGGGACAGGGTAGAGATGAGCAGTACTTC.

This clonotype was counted between two and nine times. V is TRBV7-3 and J is TRBJ1-1; D not resolved. The CDR3 runs to 13 residues. V was cut by 2 bases and J by 1 base, with 5 bases left in between. The germline gives CDR1 SGHTA, CDR2 FQGTGA. The CDR3 spells CASSLLENTEAFF. The CDR3 region has the DNA TGTGCCAGCAGCTTACTTGAGAACACTGAAGCTTTCTTT.

This chain joins TRBV7-9 and TRBJ2-4, with 7 bases identical to TRBD2. Trimming at V came to 0 bases and at J to 0 bases, leaving 14 bases not matched to a gene. This CDR3 has 20 amino acids. Germline CDR1 and CDR2: SEHNR and FQNEAQ (reference sequence). The CDR3 DNA sequence: TGTGCCAGCAGCTTAGCCTGGCCTATTCTAGCGGCGTTAGCCAAAAACATTCAGTACTTC. Translation gives CASSLAWPILAALAKNIQYF. Combining the CDR3 with reference TRBV7-9 and TRBJ2-4 gives the whole variable domain DTGVSQNPRHKITKRGQNVTFRCDPISEHNRLYWYRQTLGQGPEFLTYFQNEAQLEKSRLLSDRFSAERPKGSFSTLEIQRTEQGDSAMYLCASSLAWPILAALAKNIQYFGAGTRLSVL.

The chain recombines TRBV15 with TRBJ2-1; D remains ambiguous. V gave up 1 base and J gave up 3 bases, with 28 bases separating them. Germline lookup yields CDR1 LNHNV and CDR2 YYDKDF (reference sequence). CDR3 length: 21 amino acids. CDR3 loop: CATSRGVTLRIFELGYNEQFF. Written as DNA, the CDR3 is TGTGCCACCAGCAGAGGGGTGACTCTCAGAATCTTTGAATTGGGCTACAATGAGCAGTTCTTC.

Here the CDR3 reads CASSQGLFTGELFF. The DNA for the CDR3 is TGTGCCAGCAGCCAGGGACTCTTCACCGGGGAGCTGTTTTTT. V usage is TRBV7-3 and J usage is TRBJ2-2; D possibly corresponds to TRBD2 (6 bases). The ends were cut back, 5 bases at V and 4 bases at J, with 11 bases in the middle. The CDR3 loop spans 14 amino acids. Germline loops: CDR1 SGHTA, CDR2 FQGTGA.

J is TRBJ1-5 and V is TRBV5-5; TRBD1 is a possible D gene (5 bases). V was trimmed by 4 bases and J by 4 bases, leaving 15 bases between them. The CDR3 spans 15 residues. Looked up from germline, CDR1 is SGHKS and CDR2 is YYEKEE (reference sequence). The CDR3: CASSTGGLENQPQHF. The DNA of the CDR3 is TGTGCCAGCAGCACGGGGGGATTAGAGAATCAGCCCCAGCATTTT.

This clonotype was recorded a few times. This rearrangement joins TRBV10-2 to TRBJ2-1; 7 nucleotides match TRBD1. Germline CDR1 is WSHSY and CDR2 is SAAADI. The CDR3 is 14 residues long. Trimming cost V 6 bases and J 10 bases; bases outside gene matches: 12. The chain's CDR3 is CASRALTGFGEQFF. CDR3 nucleotides: TGCGCCAGCAGGGCACTGACAGGGTTCGGGGAGCAGTTCTTC.

With regard to this clonotype: One junction end disagrees with the germline gene, perhaps due to a read error. This rearrangement joins TRBV7-9 to TRBJ1-4; D call uncertain. The CDR3 sequence is 15 residues long. Germline CDR1 is SEHNR and CDR2 is FQNEAQ (reference sequence). CDR3 region: CASSSLSGRNEKLFF. CDR3 sequence (DNA): TGCGCCAGCAGCTCCTTATCGGGAAGGAATGAGAAACTGTTTTTT.

The chain combines TRBV4-1 with TRBJ1-2, with 10 bases that match TRBD1. V lost 4 bases to trimming and J lost 7 bases; unmatched junction nucleotides: 9. This CDR3 has 15 residues. The germline V gene encodes CDR1 MGHRA and CDR2 YSYEKL. This CDR3 reads CASSRPGTGAAGYTF. The CDR3 DNA sequence: TGCGCCAGCAGCCGACCCGGGACAGGGGCGGCTGGCTACACCTTC.